This T cell receptor (beta chain) was recorded in a study of blood T cell repertoires in COVID-19. The wider study: Sources were T cells, B-cell-depleted T cells, or PBMCs; the material itself was cDNA or gDNA.

In the authors' methods: Quantification of nucleated cells was approximated via reference gene primer amplification. The protocol was immunoSEQ multiplex PCR, while the TCRdb copy is restricted to in-frame clones and leaves out a portion. Clone size and V and J calls were adopted from that table, with D and trimming inferred from the DNA. Of approximately 69,000 clones listed, 85% to 90% are singletons. CDR3 size: 15 residues. Trimming cost V 6 bases and J 5 bases; bases outside gene matches: 8. Germline CDR1 ENHRY, CDR2 SYGVKD. The receptor was derived from a man between 50 and 59 years old with acute or convalescent COVID-19. The chain is built from TRBV10-3 and TRBJ1-4; TRBD1 aligns across 8 bases. The sequenced material came from peripheral blood. Here the CDR3 reads CAISGTGTGNEKLFF. DNA for the CDR3: TGTGCCATCAGCGGAACCGGGACAGGAAATGAAAAACTGTTTTTT.